The T cell receptor (beta chain) described here comes from a study of cytomegalovirus exposure and HLA in healthy donors. Study observations and caveats: It was only CMV serostatus that was available as immune exposure information. Under in vitro conditions, three CMV-associated chains were confirmed as specific for CMV antigens. In an earlier analysis, productive rearrangement rates for most beta V segments clustered near 90% or 30%.

A note on this clone: Antigen specificity is unknown.

The CDR3 runs 15 residues. From germline, CDR1 is LGHNA and CDR2 YNFKEQ. V lost 0 bases to trimming and J lost 4 bases, with 13 bases between them. The PCR had 60 Vbeta and 13 Jbeta primers. Assay used: immunoSEQ multiplex PCR; TCRdb lists only in-frame clones, some missing. The repertoire holds some 130,000 clones, with around three quarters as singletons. The sequencing sample was made of PBMCs. This TCR derives from a man aged 35 to 55 in good health and CMV-seronegative. The V gene is TRBV4-2, the J gene TRBJ2-7; a weak D match, TRBD2 (6 bases). The chain's CDR3 is CASSQDLGAGYEQYF. Written as DNA, the CDR3 is TGTGCCAGCAGCCAAGATCTAGGGGCGGGGTACGAGCAGTACTTC.